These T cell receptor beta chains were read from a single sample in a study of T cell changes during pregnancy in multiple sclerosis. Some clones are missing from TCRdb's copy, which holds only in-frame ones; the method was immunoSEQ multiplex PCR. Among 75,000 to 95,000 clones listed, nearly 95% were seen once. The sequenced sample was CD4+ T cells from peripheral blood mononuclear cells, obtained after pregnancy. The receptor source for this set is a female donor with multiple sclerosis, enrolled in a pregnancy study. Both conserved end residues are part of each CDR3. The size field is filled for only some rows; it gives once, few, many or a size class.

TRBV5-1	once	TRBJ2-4	CASSEQGNIQYF
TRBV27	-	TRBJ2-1	CASSTPALAGRFF
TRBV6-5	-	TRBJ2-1	CASSYGTGHYNEQFF
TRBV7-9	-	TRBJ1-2	CASSHMNGNYGYTF
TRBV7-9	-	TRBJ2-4	CASSSTGAAAKNIQYF
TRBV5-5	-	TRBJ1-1	CASLSLDRISAEAFF
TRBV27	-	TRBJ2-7	CASSWAGSYEQYF
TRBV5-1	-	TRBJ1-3	CASSRTGGGNTIYF
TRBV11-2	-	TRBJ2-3	CASSSKGQGWADTQYF
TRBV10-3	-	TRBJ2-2	CAISVGGQGNTGELFF
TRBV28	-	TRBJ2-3	CASSQMDTQYF